Following are 24 T cell receptor beta chains from one sample sequenced in a study of graft-versus-host responses after intestinal transplantation. Profiling relied on immunoSEQ multiplex PCR, and the TCRdb table lists in-frame clones only, not all of them. The repertoire holds under 150,000 clones, with approximately 95% as singletons. For these receptors, no antigen is known. The sample here was unstimulated CD4+ T cells sorted from spleen or lymph node cells, taken before intestinal transplant. These receptors originate from a human donor who received an intestinal transplant.

This clone has just one count. V is TRBV28 and J is TRBJ2-1, with D hard to call. Germline loops: CDR1 MDHEN, CDR2 SYDVKM. The CDR3 is 12 residues long. V was cut by 2 bases and J by 12 bases, with 11 bases left in between. This CDR3 reads CASSLKGIGQFF. CDR3 in DNA: TGTGCCAGCAGTTTAAAAGGGATCGGGCAGTTCTTC.

V usage is TRBV5-1 and J usage is TRBJ2-7, with D perhaps assigned TRBD1 or TRBD2 (6 bases each). V was clipped by 4 bases and J by 3 bases, with 11 bases between them. Germline loops: CDR1 SGHRS, CDR2 YFSETQ. The CDR3 extends over 13 amino acids. CDR3 sequence (DNA): TGCGCCAGCAGCCTCCGGGGGCTCTACGAGCAGTACTTC. Encoded protein: CASSLRGLYEQYF.

The chain links TRBV30 to TRBJ2-6, with unresolved D. The length of the CDR3 is 14 residues. Per germline, CDR1 GTSNPN and CDR2 SVGIG (reference sequence). V shed 4 bases and J shed 1 base, with 8 bases lying between them. The CDR3 DNA reads TGTGCCTGGAAGCCGACTTCTGGGGCCAACGTCCTGACTTTC. Its translation is CAWKPTSGANVLTF.

CDR3 DNA: TGTGCCAGCGGGCGGGAGACGGTTTACAATGAGCAGTTCTTC. It translates to CASGRETVYNEQFF. The V gene is TRBV7-9, the J gene TRBJ2-1; 7 bases fit TRBD2. Germline assignment: CDR1 SEHNR and CDR2 FQNEAQ (reference sequence). This CDR3 comprises 14 residues. The V segment lost 8 bases and the J segment 4 bases; nucleotides outside the gene matches: 8.

The J gene is TRBJ2-1, the V gene TRBV5-6; D is uncertain. Germline V CDR1 and CDR2: SGHDT, YYEEEE. V was clipped by 0 bases and J by 2 bases, with 3 bases between them. This CDR3 has 13 residues. The CDR3 loop reads CASSLGAYNEQFF. DNA of the CDR3: TGTGCCAGCAGCTTGGGGGCCTACAATGAGCAGTTCTTC.

The V and J genes are TRBV27 and TRBJ1-1; no definite D call. The CDR3 is 13 residues long. V was clipped by 5 bases and J by 1 base, with 8 bases between them. Germline-derived CDR1 and CDR2 are MNHEY and SMNVEV (reference sequence). CDR3 amino acids: CASSPRQNTEAFF. The CDR3 DNA reads TGTGCCAGCAGTCCCCGACAGAACACTGAAGCTTTCTTT.

The V gene is TRBV25-1, the J gene TRBJ1-3; TRBD1 might be the D (5 bases). This CDR3 is built from 15 residues. V lost 5 bases to trimming and J lost 3 bases, with 14 bases between them. Germline V gene sequence: CDR1 MGHDK, CDR2 SYGVNS. The CDR3 DNA sequence: TGTGCCAGCAGTTCCGCCGGGACTCTTGGAAACACCATATATTTT. It codes for CASSSAGTLGNTIYF.

CDR3 in amino acids: CASSLQGERTDTQYF. CDR3 nucleotides: TGTGCCAGCAGCTTACAGGGGGAGCGGACAGATACGCAGTATTTT. V gene TRBV6-1 combines with J gene TRBJ2-3, with 8 bases matching TRBD1. This CDR3 contains 15 residues. Germline CDR1 MNHNS, CDR2 SASEGT. J lost 3 bases, V lost 6 bases, and 8 bases had no gene match.

This clone was seen only once. The chain links TRBV5-1 to TRBJ2-7; possibly TRBD2 for D (5 bases). The CDR3 totals 15 residues. Germline CDR1 reads SGHRS; CDR2 reads YFSETQ. With 0 bases removed from V and 3 bases from J, the gap between germline ends came to 13 bases. The CDR3 DNA follows: TGCGCCAGCAGCTTGGGACCCCTAGAGGGCTACGAGCAGTACTTC. Encoded protein: CASSLGPLEGYEQYF.

The table lists this clone with a count of one. The chain joins TRBV5-1 to TRBJ2-7; D may be TRBD1 or TRBD2 (6 bases each). The germline gives CDR1 SGHRS, CDR2 YFSETQ. Trimming removed 5 bases from V and 3 bases from J, with 15 bases in between. CDR3 size: 14 residues. The CDR3 reads CASRGQGTLYEQYF. As DNA, the CDR3 is TGCGCCAGCAGGGGTCAGGGGACTCTCTACGAGCAGTACTTC.

The V call is TRBV30, the J call TRBJ1-2; no clear D. V was pared by 1 base and J by 0 bases, with 9 bases between. CDR3 size: 14 residues. The germline V gene encodes CDR1 GTSNPN and CDR2 SVGIG (reference sequence). The CDR3 DNA sequence: TGTGCCTGGAGTGCACGACCGGCTAACTATGGCTACACCTTC. Translated, it gives CAWSARPANYGYTF.

The sample holds a few counts of this clone. V is TRBV7-9 and J is TRBJ1-3; D is undetermined. The V end lost 1 base, the J end lost 4 bases, and 14 bases lay between the germline ends. The germline gives CDR1 SEHNR, CDR2 FQNEAQ (reference sequence). The CDR3 has 16 residues. The chain's CDR3 is CASSLGGSLGGNTIYF. In DNA form, the CDR3 reads TGTGCCAGCAGCTTAGGGGGTTCGCTTGGGGGAAACACCATATATTTT. The full variable domain, completed using reference TRBV7-9 and TRBJ1-3, is DTGVSQNPRHKITKRGQNVTFRCDPISEHNRLYWYRQTLGQGPEFLTYFQNEAQLEKSRLLSDRFSAERPKGSFSTLEIQRTEQGDSAMYLCASSLGGSLGGNTIYFGEGSWLTVV.

The genes are TRBV5-1 and TRBJ2-1; D is tentatively TRBD1 or TRBD2 (5 bases each). In germline, CDR1 is SGHRS, CDR2 YFSETQ. V lost 7 bases and J lost 0, with 20 bases in between. CDR3 length: 17 residues. This CDR3 reads CASLLLPSGSSYNEQFF. In DNA, the CDR3 is TGCGCCAGCCTACTCCTCCCCTCAGGGAGCTCCTACAATGAGCAGTTCTTC.

The J gene is TRBJ2-7, the V gene TRBV29-1; TRBD1 agrees at 9 bases. CDR3 length equals 12 residues. The V and J ends lost 7 bases and 2 bases, in that order; junction bases with no gene match: 3. CDR1 is SQVTM, CDR2 ANQGSEA, per germline. CDR3 loop: CSGRDRAYEQYF. CDR3 sequence (DNA): TGCAGCGGCCGGGACAGGGCCTACGAGCAGTACTTC.

The chain has TRBV5-1 and TRBJ2-2; TRBD1 aligns across 8 bases. The V and J ends lost 4 bases and 5 bases, in that order; junction bases with no gene match: 7. This CDR3 region has 15 residues. Per the germline V gene, CDR1 is SGHRS and CDR2 is YFSETQ. The CDR3 sequence: CASSMTGATTGELFF. The CDR3 coding sequence is TGCGCCAGCAGCATGACAGGGGCGACGACCGGGGAGCTGTTTTTT.

The chain is built from TRBV10-2 and TRBJ1-2; the match to TRBD1 covers 8 bases. Germline assignment: CDR1 WSHSY and CDR2 SAAADI. V gave up 6 bases and J gave up 6 bases; unmatched junction bases: 6. CDR3 length equals 13 residues. The CDR3 sequence is CASSQDRDDGYTF. The CDR3 DNA is TGCGCCAGCAGCCAGGACAGGGACGATGGCTACACCTTC.

This chain connects TRBV27 to TRBJ2-3; D perhaps matches TRBD2 (5 bases). The germline V and J ends were trimmed by 3 bases and 2 bases, with 12 bases remaining between them. The germline CDR1 and CDR2 sequences are MNHEY and SMNVEV (reference sequence). This CDR3 is built from 15 residues. The CDR3 sequence: CASSLDRRVTDTQYF. In nucleotides, the CDR3 is TGTGCCAGCAGTTTGGATAGGCGGGTCACAGATACGCAGTATTTT.

This chain connects TRBV5-1 to TRBJ2-7; D is perhaps TRBD2 (6 bases). This CDR3 has 14 amino acids. The germline V and J ends were trimmed by 7 bases and 3 bases, with 17 bases remaining between them. The germline CDR1 and CDR2 sequences are SGHRS and YFSETQ. CDR3 in amino acids: CASSSGAGSYEQYF. CDR3 bases: TGCGCCAGCTCCTCCGGGGCGGGGAGCTACGAGCAGTACTTC. Looking up the rest from reference TRBV5-1 and TRBJ2-7 gives the full variable domain: KAGVTQTPRYLIKTRGQQVTLSCSPISGHRSVSWYQQTPGQGLQFLFEYFSETQRNKGNFPGRFSGRQFSNSRSEMNVSTLELGDSALYLCASSSGAGSYEQYFGPGTRLTVT.

The chain recombines TRBV18 with TRBJ2-1, with D maybe TRBD2 (5 bases). The CDR3 consists of 15 residues. The germline CDR1 and CDR2 sequences are KGHSH and LQKENI. V gave up 3 bases and J gave up 1 base, with 10 bases separating them. As DNA, the CDR3 is TGTGCCAGCTCACCGGGGTGGGAGTCCTACAATGAGCAGTTCTTC. This gives the protein CASSPGWESYNEQFF.

The V and J genes are TRBV2 and TRBJ2-5, with D perhaps TRBD2 (5 bases). The CDR3 loop spans 14 amino acids. Looked up from germline, CDR1 is SNHLY and CDR2 is FYNNEI. V gave up 3 bases and J gave up 1 base, with 9 bases separating them. The DNA of the CDR3 is TGTGCCAGCAGTGACACGAGGGCCCAAGAGACCCAGTACTTC. Amino acids: CASSDTRAQETQYF. Using reference TRBV2 and TRBJ2-5 for the parts outside the CDR3, the full variable domain is EPEVTQTPSHQVTQMGQEVILRCVPISNHLYFYWYRQILGQKVEFLVSFYNNEISEKSEIFDDQFSVERPDGSNFTLKIRSTKLEDSAMYFCASSDTRAQETQYFGPGTRLLVL.

The chain recombines TRBV2 with TRBJ2-2, with 13 bases that match TRBD2. The length of the CDR3 is 19 residues. J gave up 6 bases and V 4 bases, and 14 bases lay outside the gene matches. The germline V gene encodes CDR1 SNHLY and CDR2 FYNNEI. The CDR3 here is CASSVRGLAGRYRPGELFF. In DNA form, the CDR3 reads TGTGCCAGCAGTGTACGGGGACTAGCGGGAAGATATCGGCCCGGGGAGCTGTTTTTT.

The V gene is TRBV19, the J gene TRBJ2-7; D is unclear. CDR1 and CDR2 (germline): LNHDA, SQIVND (reference sequence). This CDR3 contains 13 residues. The CDR3 here is CATRAASSYEQYF. Written as DNA, the CDR3 is TGTGCTACCCGGGCCGCCAGCTCCTACGAGCAGTACTTC. Using reference TRBV19 and TRBJ2-7 for the parts outside the CDR3, the full variable domain is DGGITQSPKYLFRKEGQNVTLSCEQNLNHDAMYWYRQDPGQGLRLIYYSQIVNDFQKGDIAEGYSVSREKKESFPLTVTSAQKNPTAFYLCATRAASSYEQYFGPGTRLTVT.

This clone was recorded once. The DNA for the CDR3 is TGTGCCAGCAGTGATCAGGGCTGGGGCAATCAGCCCCAGCATTTT. Translated, it gives CASSDQGWGNQPQHF. The V call is TRBV6-1, the J call TRBJ1-5, with TRBD1 as a possible D gene (5 bases). The V and J ends lost 3 bases and 2 bases respectively, with 11 bases between them. This CDR3 is 15 amino acids long. Germline CDR1 reads MNHNS; CDR2 reads SASEGT.

The chain recombines TRBV5-1 with TRBJ2-1; 9 nucleotides match TRBD2. The CDR3 runs to 16 residues. Germline CDR1 reads SGHRS; CDR2 reads YFSETQ. After removal of 6 bases from V and 1 base from J, the junction contained 8 bases not matched to a gene. The CDR3 spells CASKGGLAGSYNEQFF. The CDR3 nucleotides read TGCGCCAGCAAAGGCGGCCTAGCGGGATCCTACAATGAGCAGTTCTTC.